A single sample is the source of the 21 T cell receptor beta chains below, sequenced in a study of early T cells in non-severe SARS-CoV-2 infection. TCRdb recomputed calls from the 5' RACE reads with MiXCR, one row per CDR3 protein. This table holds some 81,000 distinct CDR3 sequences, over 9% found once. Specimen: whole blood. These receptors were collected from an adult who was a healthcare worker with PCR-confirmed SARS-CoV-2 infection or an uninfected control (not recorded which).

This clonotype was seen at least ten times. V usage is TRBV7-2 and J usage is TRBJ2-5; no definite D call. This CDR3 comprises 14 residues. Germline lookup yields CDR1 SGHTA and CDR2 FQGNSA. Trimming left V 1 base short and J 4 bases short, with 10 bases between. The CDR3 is CASSLVGNGETQYF. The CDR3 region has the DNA TGTGCCAGCAGCTTAGTAGGGAACGGAGAGACCCAGTACTTC.

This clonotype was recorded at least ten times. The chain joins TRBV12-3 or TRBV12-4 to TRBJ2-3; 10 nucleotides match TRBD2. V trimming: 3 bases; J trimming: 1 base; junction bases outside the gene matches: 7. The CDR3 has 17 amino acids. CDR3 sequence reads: CASSFGILAGGTDTQYF. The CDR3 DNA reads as TGTGCCAGCAGTTTCGGGATTCTAGCGGGAGGCACAGATACGCAGTATTTT.

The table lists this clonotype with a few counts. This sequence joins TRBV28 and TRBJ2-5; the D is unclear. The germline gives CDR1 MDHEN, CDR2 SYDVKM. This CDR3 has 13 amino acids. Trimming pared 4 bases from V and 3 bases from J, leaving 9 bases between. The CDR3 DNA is TGTGCCAGCAGTTCCAATTGGAAAGAGACCCAGTACTTC. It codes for CASSSNWKETQYF. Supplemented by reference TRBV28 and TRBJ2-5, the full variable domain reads DVKVTQSSRYLVKRTGEKVFLECVQDMDHENMFWYRQDPGLGLRLIYFSYDVKMKEKGDIPEGYSVSREKKERFSLILESASTNQTSMYLCASSSNWKETQYFGPGTRLLVL.

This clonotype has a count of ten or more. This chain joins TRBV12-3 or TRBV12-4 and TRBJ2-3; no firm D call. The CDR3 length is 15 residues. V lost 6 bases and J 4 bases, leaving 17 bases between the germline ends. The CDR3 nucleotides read TGTGCCAGCAGAGTCTCTCCCTCCTCTGCAGATACGCAGTATTTT. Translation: CASRVSPSSADTQYF.

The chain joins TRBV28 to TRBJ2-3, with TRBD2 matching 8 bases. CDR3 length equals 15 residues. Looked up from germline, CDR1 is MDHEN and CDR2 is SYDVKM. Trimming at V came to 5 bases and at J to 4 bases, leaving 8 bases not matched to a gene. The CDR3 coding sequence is TGTGCCAGCAGTCGCAGCGGGAGTGTGTCAGATACGCAGTATTTT. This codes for CASSRSGSVSDTQYF.

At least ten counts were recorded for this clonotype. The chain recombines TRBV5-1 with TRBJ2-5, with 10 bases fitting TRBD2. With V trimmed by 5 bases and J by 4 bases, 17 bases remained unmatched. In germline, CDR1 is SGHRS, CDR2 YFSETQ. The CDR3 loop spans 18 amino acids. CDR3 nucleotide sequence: TGCGCCAGCAGGTCGCCGCCCCTGATTAGCGGGAGGCGAGAGACCCAGTACTTC. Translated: CASRSPPLISGRRETQYF.

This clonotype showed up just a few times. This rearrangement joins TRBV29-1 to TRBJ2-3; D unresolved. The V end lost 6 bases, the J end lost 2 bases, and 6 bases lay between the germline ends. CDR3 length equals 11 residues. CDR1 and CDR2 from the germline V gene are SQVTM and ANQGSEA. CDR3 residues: CSVKATDTQYF. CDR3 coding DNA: TGCAGCGTGAAGGCCACAGATACGCAGTATTTT.

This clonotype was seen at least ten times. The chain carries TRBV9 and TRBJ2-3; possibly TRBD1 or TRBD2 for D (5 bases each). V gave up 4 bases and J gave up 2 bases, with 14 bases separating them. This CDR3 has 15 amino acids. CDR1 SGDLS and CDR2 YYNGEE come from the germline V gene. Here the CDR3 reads CASSQRGANTDTQYF. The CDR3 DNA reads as TGTGCCAGCAGCCAGAGAGGGGCTAACACAGATACGCAGTATTTT.

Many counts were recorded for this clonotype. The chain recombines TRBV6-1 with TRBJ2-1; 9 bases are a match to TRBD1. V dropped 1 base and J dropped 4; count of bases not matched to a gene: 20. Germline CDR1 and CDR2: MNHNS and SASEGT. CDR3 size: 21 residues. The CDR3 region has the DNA TGTGCCAGCAGTGAAGTCTGGGGGATGGACAGGGGCAAACGATGGTACAATGAGCAGTTCTTC. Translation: CASSEVWGMDRGKRWYNEQFF.

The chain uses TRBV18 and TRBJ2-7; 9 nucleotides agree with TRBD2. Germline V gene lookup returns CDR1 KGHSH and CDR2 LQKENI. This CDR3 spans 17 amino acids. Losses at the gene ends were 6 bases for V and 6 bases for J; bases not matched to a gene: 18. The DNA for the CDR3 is TGTGCCAGCTCGCCTAAGAGGGGGCTAGCGGGATCGGGCGAGCAGTACTTC. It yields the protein CASSPKRGLAGSGEQYF. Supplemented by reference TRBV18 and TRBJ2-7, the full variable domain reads NAGVMQNPRHLVRRRGQEARLRCSPMKGHSHVYWYRQLPEEGLKFMVYLQKENIIDESGMPKERFSAEFPKEGPSILRIQQVVRGDSAAYFCASSPKRGLAGSGEQYFGPGTRLTVT.

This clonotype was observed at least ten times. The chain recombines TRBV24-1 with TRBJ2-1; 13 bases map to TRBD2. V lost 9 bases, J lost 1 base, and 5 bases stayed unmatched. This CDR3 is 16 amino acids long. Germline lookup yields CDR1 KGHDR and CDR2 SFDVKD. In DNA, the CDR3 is TGTGCCACCGGGACTAGCGGGAATGGATCCTACAATGAGCAGTTCTTC. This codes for CATGTSGNGSYNEQFF.

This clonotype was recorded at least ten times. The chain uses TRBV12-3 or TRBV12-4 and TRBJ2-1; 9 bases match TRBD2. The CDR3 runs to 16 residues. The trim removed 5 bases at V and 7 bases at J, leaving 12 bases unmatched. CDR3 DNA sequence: TGTGCCAGCAGTCCCATGGCGGGAGGGCCGAGGAATGAGCAGTTCTTC. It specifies CASSPMAGGPRNEQFF.

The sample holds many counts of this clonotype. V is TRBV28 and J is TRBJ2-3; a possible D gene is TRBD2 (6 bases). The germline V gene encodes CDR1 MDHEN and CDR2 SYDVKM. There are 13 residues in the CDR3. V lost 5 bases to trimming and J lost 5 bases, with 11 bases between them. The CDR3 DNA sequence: TGTGCCAGCAGTAAAGGGAGGAAAGATACGCAGTATTTT. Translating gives CASSKGRKDTQYF.

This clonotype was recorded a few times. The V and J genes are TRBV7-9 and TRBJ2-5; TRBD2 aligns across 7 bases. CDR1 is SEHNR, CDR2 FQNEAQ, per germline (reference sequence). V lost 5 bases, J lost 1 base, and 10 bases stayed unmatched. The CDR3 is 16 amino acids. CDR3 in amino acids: CASSLRSGTLQETQYF. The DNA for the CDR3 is TGTGCCAGCAGCCTTAGGAGCGGGACGCTCCAAGAGACCCAGTACTTC.

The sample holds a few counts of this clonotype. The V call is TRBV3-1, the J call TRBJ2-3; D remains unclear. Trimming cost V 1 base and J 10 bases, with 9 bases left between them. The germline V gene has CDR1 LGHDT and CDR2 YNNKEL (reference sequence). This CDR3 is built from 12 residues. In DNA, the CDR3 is TGTGCCAGCAGCCAAGGGCCCTCTGCGCAGTATTTT. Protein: CASSQGPSAQYF.

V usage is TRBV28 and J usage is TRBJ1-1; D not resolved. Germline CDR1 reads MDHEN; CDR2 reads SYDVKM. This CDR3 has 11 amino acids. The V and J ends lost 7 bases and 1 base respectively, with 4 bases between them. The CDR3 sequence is CASIQNTEAFF. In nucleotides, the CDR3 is TGTGCCAGCATTCAGAACACTGAAGCTTTCTTT.

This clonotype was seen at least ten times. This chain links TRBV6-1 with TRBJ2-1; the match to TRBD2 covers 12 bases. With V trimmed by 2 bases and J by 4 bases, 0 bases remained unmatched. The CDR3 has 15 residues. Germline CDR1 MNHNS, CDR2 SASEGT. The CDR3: CASSELAGGYNEQFF. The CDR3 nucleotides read TGTGCCAGCAGTGAACTAGCGGGAGGGTACAATGAGCAGTTCTTC.

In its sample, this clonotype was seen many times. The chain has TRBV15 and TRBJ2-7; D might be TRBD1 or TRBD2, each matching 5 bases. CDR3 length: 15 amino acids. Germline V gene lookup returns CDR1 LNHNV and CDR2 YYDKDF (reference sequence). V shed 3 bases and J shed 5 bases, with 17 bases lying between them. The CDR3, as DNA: TGTGCCACCAGCAGGGACCGGGGCAGGCCTAACGAGCAGTACTTC. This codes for CATSRDRGRPNEQYF.

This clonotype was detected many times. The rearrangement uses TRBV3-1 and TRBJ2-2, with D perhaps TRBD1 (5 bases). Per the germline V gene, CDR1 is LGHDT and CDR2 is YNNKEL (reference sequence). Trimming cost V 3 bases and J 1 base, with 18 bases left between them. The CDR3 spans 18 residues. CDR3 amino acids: CASSQSPSGAVNTGELFF. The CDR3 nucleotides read TGTGCCAGCAGCCAGTCCCCCAGTGGGGCGGTGAACACCGGGGAGCTGTTTTTT.

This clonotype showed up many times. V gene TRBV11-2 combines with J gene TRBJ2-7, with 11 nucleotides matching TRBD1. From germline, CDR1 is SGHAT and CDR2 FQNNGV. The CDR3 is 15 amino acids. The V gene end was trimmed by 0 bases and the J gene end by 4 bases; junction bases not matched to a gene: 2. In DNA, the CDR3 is TGTGCCAGCAGCTTAGATGGGACAGGGGGATACGAGCAGTACTTC. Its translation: CASSLDGTGGYEQYF.

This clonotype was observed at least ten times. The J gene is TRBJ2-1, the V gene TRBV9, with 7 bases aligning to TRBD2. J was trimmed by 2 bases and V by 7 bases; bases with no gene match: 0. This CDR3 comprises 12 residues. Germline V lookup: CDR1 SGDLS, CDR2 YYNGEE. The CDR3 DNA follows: TGTGCCAGCGGACTAGCCTACAATGAGCAGTTCTTC. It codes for CASGLAYNEQFF.